The 3 T cell receptor beta chains listed next were all sequenced from one sample in a study of chemoradiotherapy in HPV16-positive cancers. The repertoire was sequenced with immunoSEQ multiplex PCR; TCRdb's copy has only in-frame clones and lacks some. The sample lists about 12,000 clones, about three quarters seen once, with over 2% in the top ten. Sample collection occurred from a patient who underwent chemoradiotherapy. The receptors here all came from a human donor with HPV-associated anogenital cancer.

The chain carries TRBV15 and TRBJ1-4, with D possibly TRBD1 on 5 matching bases. The CDR3 runs 18 residues. V lost 1 base and J lost 6, with 21 bases in between. CDR1 and CDR2 (germline): LNHNV, YYDKDF (reference sequence). CDR3 coding DNA: TGTGCCACCAGCAGAGTCCCACCGGGGGGGGGTACTGATGAAAAACTGTTTTTT. Protein sequence: CATSRVPPGGGTDEKLFF. The variable domain in full, completed from reference TRBV15 and TRBJ1-4, reads DAMVIQNPRYQVTQFGKPVTLSCSQTLNHNVMYWYQQKSSQAPKLLFHYYDKDFNNEADTPDNFQSRRPNTSFCFLDIRSPGLGDTAMYLCATSRVPPGGGTDEKLFFGSGTQLSVL.

This clone has only one observation. This chain joins TRBV19 and TRBJ1-1; 7 nucleotides line up with TRBD1. Germline CDR1 LNHDA, CDR2 SQIVND (reference sequence). Germline trimming cut 10 bases from V and 3 bases from J; bases unmatched to any gene: 8. CDR3 length equals 13 residues. The CDR3 spells CATDFDRDTEAFF. In nucleotides, the CDR3 is TGTGCCACCGATTTCGACAGGGACACTGAAGCTTTCTTT. The variable domain in full, completed from reference TRBV19 and TRBJ1-1, reads DGGITQSPKYLFRKEGQNVTLSCEQNLNHDAMYWYRQDPGQGLRLIYYSQIVNDFQKGDIAEGYSVSREKKESFPLTVTSAQKNPTAFYLCATDFDRDTEAFFGQGTRLTVV.

This clone was seen a few times. The rearrangement uses TRBV11-2 and TRBJ2-3; no clear D gene. The V gene lost 1 base and the J gene lost 6 bases, with 8 bases spanning the gap. The CDR3 is 13 amino acids. CDR1 and CDR2 (germline): SGHAT, FQNNGV. CDR3 DNA sequence: TGTGCCAGCAGCTTAGGAGGCGTGGATACGCAGTATTTT. Translating it yields CASSLGGVDTQYF.